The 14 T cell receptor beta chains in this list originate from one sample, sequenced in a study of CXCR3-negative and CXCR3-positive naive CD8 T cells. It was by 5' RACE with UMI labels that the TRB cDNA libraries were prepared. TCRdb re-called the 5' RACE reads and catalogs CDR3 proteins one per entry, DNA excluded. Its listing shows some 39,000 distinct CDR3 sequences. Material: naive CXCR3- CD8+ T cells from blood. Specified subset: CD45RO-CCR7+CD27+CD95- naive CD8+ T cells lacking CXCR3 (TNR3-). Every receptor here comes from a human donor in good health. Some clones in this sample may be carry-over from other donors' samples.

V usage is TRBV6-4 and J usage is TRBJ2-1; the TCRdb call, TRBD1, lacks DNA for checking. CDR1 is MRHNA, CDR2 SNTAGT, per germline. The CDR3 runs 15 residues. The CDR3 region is CASSRGTGGGNEQFF.

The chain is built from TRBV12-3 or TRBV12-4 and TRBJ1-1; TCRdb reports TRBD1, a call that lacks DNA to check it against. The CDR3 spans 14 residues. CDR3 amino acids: CASRQGVWNTEAFF.

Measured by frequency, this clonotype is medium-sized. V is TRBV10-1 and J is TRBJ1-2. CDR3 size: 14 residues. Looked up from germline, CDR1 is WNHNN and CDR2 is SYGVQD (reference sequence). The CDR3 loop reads CASSVISWGYGYTF.

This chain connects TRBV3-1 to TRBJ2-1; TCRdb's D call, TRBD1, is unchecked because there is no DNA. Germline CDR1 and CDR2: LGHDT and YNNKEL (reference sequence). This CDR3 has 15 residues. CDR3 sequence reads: CASSPYPGGRNEQFF.

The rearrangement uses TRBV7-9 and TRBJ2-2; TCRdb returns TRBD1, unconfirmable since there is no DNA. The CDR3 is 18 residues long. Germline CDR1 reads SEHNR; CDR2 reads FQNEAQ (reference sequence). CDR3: CASSRPGTGFGNTGELFF.

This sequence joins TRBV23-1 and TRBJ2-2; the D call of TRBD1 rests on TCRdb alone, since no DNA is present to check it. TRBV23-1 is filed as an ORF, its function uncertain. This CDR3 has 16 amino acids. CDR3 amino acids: CASSRGKVGTHGELFF.

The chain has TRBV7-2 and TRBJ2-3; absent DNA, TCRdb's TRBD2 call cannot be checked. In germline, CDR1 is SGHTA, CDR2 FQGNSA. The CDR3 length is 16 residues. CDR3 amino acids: CASSPPSGASTDTQYF.

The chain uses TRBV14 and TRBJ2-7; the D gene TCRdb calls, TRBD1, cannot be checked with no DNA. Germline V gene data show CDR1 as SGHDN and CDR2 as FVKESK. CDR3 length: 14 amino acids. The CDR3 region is CASSSPGVVYEQYF.

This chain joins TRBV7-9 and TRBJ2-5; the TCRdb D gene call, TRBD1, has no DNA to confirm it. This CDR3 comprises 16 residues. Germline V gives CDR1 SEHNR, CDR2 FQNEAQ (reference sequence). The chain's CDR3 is CASSPGTVPARETQYF.

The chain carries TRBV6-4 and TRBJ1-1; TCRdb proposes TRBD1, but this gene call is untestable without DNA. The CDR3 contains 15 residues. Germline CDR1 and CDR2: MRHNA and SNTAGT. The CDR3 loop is CASSEGTGGNTEAFF.

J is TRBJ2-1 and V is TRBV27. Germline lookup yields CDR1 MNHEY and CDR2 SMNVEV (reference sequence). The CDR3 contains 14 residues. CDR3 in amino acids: CASAGSLSYNEQFF.

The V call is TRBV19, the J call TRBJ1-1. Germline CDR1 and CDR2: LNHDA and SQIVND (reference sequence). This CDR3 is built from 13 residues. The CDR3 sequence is CASDSPDNTEAFF.

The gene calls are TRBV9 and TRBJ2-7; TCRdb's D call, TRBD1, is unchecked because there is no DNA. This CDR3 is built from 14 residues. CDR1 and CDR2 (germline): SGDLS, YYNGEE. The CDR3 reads CASSVDGHTYEQYF.

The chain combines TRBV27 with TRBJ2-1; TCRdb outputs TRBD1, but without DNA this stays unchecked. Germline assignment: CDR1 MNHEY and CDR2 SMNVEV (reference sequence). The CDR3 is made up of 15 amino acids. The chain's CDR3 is CASSLLLGAGDEQFF.